The T cell receptor (beta chain) described here comes from a study of blood T cell repertoires in COVID-19. Study-wide context: Donors in the United States, Italy and Spain gave samples during acute or convalescent COVID-19. Sources were T cells, B-cell-depleted T cells, or PBMCs; the material itself was cDNA or gDNA.

This CDR3 region has 15 residues. With 5 bases removed from V and 0 bases from J, the gap between germline ends came to 12 bases. The germline CDR1 and CDR2 sequences are LNHDA and SQIVND (reference sequence). Study processing details: Estimation of nucleated cell counts relied on the amplification of reference gene primers. Produced via immunoSEQ multiplex PCR; TCRdb's table is partial and in-frame only. V, J and clone size are those of that table, while D and trimming were read from the DNA. The sample holds 40,000 or so clones; about 92% are singletons and the top ten take about 12%. The clonotype was recovered from a human donor in a cohort sampled during active COVID-19. Material: peripheral blood. This sequence joins TRBV19 and TRBJ2-3; tentatively, D is TRBD1 (6 bases). CDR3 in amino acids: CASSPWTASTDTQYF. The CDR3 DNA follows: TGTGCCAGTAGTCCATGGACAGCTAGCACAGATACGCAGTATTTT.